Each of the 20 T cell receptor beta chains below was sequenced from the same sample in a study of T cells expressing NK-cell markers. TCRdb re-called the 5' RACE reads and gives one entry per CDR3 protein, without DNA. The sample spans fewer than 400,000 distinct CDR3 sequences; the ten largest clones claim around 10%. Sequenced material: blood T cells: a sorted CD56 or NKG2C T cell subset, CD4+ or CD8+ T cells, or bulk PBMC T cells (not recorded which). These receptors all come from a woman aged 45 to 65 in good health.

The V and J genes are TRBV12-3 or TRBV12-4 and TRBJ1-3. The CDR3 covers 15 residues. The CDR3 sequence: CASSLSGTSGNTIYF.

The J gene is TRBJ2-3, the V gene TRBV28; the D call of TRBD2 rests on TCRdb alone, since no DNA is present to check it. The CDR3 length is 19 residues. CDR1 and CDR2 from the germline V gene are MDHEN and SYDVKM. The CDR3 sequence is CASTPSGSPLGASTDTQYF.

The rearrangement links TRBV5-1 to TRBJ2-2. The CDR3 is 13 residues long. In germline, CDR1 is SGHRS, CDR2 YFSETQ. The CDR3 is CASLRSNTGELFF.

The chain uses TRBV10-3 and TRBJ1-4. Germline V gene lookup returns CDR1 ENHRY and CDR2 SYGVKD. The CDR3 is 13 residues long. The chain's CDR3 is CAISEGSGEKLFF.

The chain recombines TRBV7-8 with TRBJ2-7. The CDR3 is 13 amino acids. Germline assignment: CDR1 SGHVS and CDR2 FQNEAQ. CDR3 protein: CASTLGYGYEQYF. The whole variable domain, filled in from reference TRBV7-8 and TRBJ2-7, reads GAGVSQSPRYKVAKRGQDVALRCDPISGHVSLFWYQQALGQGPEFLTYFQNEAQLDKSGLPSDRFFAERPEGSVSTLKIQRTQQEDSAVYLCASTLGYGYEQYFGPGTRLTVT.

The chain combines TRBV20-1 with TRBJ2-3; TCRdb designates TRBD1, a call that cannot be tested without DNA. The CDR3 extends over 15 amino acids. Germline loops: CDR1 DFQATT, CDR2 SNEGSKA (reference sequence). CDR3 loop: CSAGASGPSTDTQYF.

The chain employs TRBV4-1 and TRBJ2-2. This CDR3 spans 15 amino acids. Germline-derived CDR1 and CDR2 are MGHRA and YSYEKL. The CDR3 region is CASSQGLADTGELFF.

This chain links TRBV5-5 with TRBJ2-7. The germline gives CDR1 SGHKS, CDR2 YYEKEE (reference sequence). This CDR3 has 11 residues. The CDR3 reads CASSLFEEQYF. Together with reference TRBV5-5 and TRBJ2-7, the CDR3 gives the full variable domain: DAGVTQSPTHLIKTRGQQVTLRCSPISGHKSVSWYQQVLGQGPQFIFQYYEKEERGRGNFPDRFSARQFPNYSSELNVNALLLGDSALYLCASSLFEEQYFGPGTRLTVT.

The chain combines TRBV27 with TRBJ1-1; TCRdb calls TRBD1, which cannot be checked without DNA. The CDR3 spans 14 residues. Per the germline V gene, CDR1 is MNHEY and CDR2 is SMNVEV (reference sequence). The CDR3 loop reads CASSPPGQGAEAFF.

The chain joins TRBV27 to TRBJ2-3; TCRdb's D call, TRBD1, is unchecked because there is no DNA. Germline V gene sequence: CDR1 MNHEY, CDR2 SMNVEV (reference sequence). The CDR3 has 15 amino acids. The CDR3 loop reads CASSFVGDNTDTQYF.

V gene TRBV11-1 combines with J gene TRBJ2-5; TCRdb indicates TRBD2, and absent DNA this call remains unverified. Looked up from germline, CDR1 is SGHAT and CDR2 is FQDESV (reference sequence). This CDR3 spans 19 amino acids. The CDR3 spells CASSEKVFGLAGGRETQYF.

The V and J genes are TRBV27 and TRBJ2-3; with no DNA, the TCRdb D assignment of TRBD2 cannot be verified. The CDR3 runs 18 residues. Germline V CDR1 and CDR2: MNHEY, SMNVEV (reference sequence). CDR3 residues: CASSPGLAGGLNTDTQYF.

The chain links TRBV7-3 to TRBJ2-2. Germline V gives CDR1 SGHTA, CDR2 FQGTGA. This CDR3 region has 15 residues. CDR3: CASSLTDGLAGELFF.

The chain is built from TRBV5-1 and TRBJ2-5; TCRdb names TRBD2, which stays unverified in the absence of DNA. Per germline, CDR1 SGHRS and CDR2 YFSETQ. The CDR3 covers 17 residues. This CDR3 reads CASRKLPGAGGGETQYF. Variable domain in full (rest from reference TRBV5-1 and TRBJ2-5): KAGVTQTPRYLIKTRGQQVTLSCSPISGHRSVSWYQQTPGQGLQFLFEYFSETQRNKGNFPGRFSGRQFSNSRSEMNVSTLELGDSALYLCASRKLPGAGGGETQYFGPGTRLLVL.

The chain links TRBV27 to TRBJ2-5; no DNA is available, so the TRBD1 call from TCRdb remains unchecked. Germline-derived CDR1 and CDR2 are MNHEY and SMNVEV (reference sequence). The CDR3 runs 13 residues. The CDR3: CASRTDRAGTQYF.

V and J are TRBV5-1 and TRBJ2-1; without DNA, the TCRdb call of TRBD2 cannot be checked. Germline CDR1 is SGHRS and CDR2 is YFSETQ. The CDR3 spans 15 residues. CDR3 residues: CASSLVASGFNEQFF.

The rearrangement joins TRBV24-1 to TRBJ2-1. The CDR3 consists of 14 residues. CDR1 is KGHDR, CDR2 SFDVKD, per germline. This CDR3 reads CATSDTGPSNEQFF.

The J gene is TRBJ2-7, the V gene TRBV4-1; the TCRdb call, TRBD2, lacks DNA for checking. Germline-derived CDR1 and CDR2 are MGHRA and YSYEKL. This CDR3 contains 19 residues. The chain's CDR3 is CASSQHDTTRAGGTYEQYF.

This chain connects TRBV4-2 to TRBJ2-1; no DNA is available, so the TRBD2 call from TCRdb remains unchecked. Germline values: CDR1 LGHNA, CDR2 YNFKEQ. The CDR3 is made up of 16 amino acids. CDR3 amino acids: CASSQLPGLAGLQQFF.

The gene calls are TRBV5-1 and TRBJ1-2. The CDR3 has 12 amino acids. Germline V gene sequence: CDR1 SGHRS, CDR2 YFSETQ. The CDR3 sequence: CASSLTLDSYTF.